This entry is about one T cell receptor beta chain. Its target is unknown. The V end lost 1 base, the J end lost 1 base, and 10 bases lay between the germline ends. Germline V gene sequence: CDR1 SGHVS, CDR2 FQNEAQ. The CDR3 loop spans 15 amino acids. This entry comes from a study of cytomegalovirus exposure and HLA in healthy donors. Whole-study results and caveats: The availability of immune exposure information extended only to CMV serostatus. The classifier reportedly diagnosed cytomegalovirus status with high sensitivity and specificity. Most TCR beta V segments were productive about 87% or about 30% of the time in an earlier analysis.

Primers for the PCR totalled 60 Vbeta and 13 Jbeta. Profiled with immunoSEQ multiplex PCR; TCRdb holds only in-frame clones, not every one. The sample lists approximately 140,000 clones, around 70% seen once, with more than 2.5% in the top ten. The origin of this receptor is a woman aged 55-70 years in good health and CMV-seropositive. Sequenced material: PBMCs. V usage is TRBV7-8 and J usage is TRBJ1-2; no reliable D call. This CDR3 is CASSLDRVDNYGYTF. CDR3 nucleotide sequence: TGTGCCAGCAGCTTAGACAGAGTGGATAACTATGGCTACACCTTC. Variable domain in full (rest from reference TRBV7-8 and TRBJ1-2): GAGVSQSPRYKVAKRGQDVALRCDPISGHVSLFWYQQALGQGPEFLTYFQNEAQLDKSGLPSDRFFAERPEGSVSTLKIQRTQQEDSAVYLCASSLDRVDNYGYTFGSGTRLTVV.